This T cell receptor (beta chain) is drawn from a study of OX40 agonist ivuxolimab in advanced cancers. Study results and caveats: Among the least clonally expanded were partial responders at 0.1-3.0 mg/kg. On average, CD8+ T cells had more expanded clones than CD4+. Some nonresponders likewise displayed low normalized T-cell clonal expansion.

As regards this clone: What it binds is not known.

The table came from immunoSEQ multiplex PCR; TCRdb's copy has only in-frame clones and leaves some out. Of tens of thousands of clones listed, 80% are singletons. Germline trimming cut 5 bases from V and 2 bases from J; bases unmatched to any gene: 4. CDR1 and CDR2 from the germline V gene are SGHTA and FQGNSA. CDR3 length: 14 residues. The source material was CD4+ or CD8+ T cells sorted from blood, sampled in a trial of the OX40 agonist ivuxolimab. The genes are TRBV7-2 and TRBJ2-7; 9 nucleotides match TRBD1. The receptor's source is an adult with an advanced solid tumor such as melanoma, head and neck, liver or kidney cancer. DNA of the CDR3: TGTGCCAGCAGCGTACAGGGGGCCCCCTACGAGCAGTACTTC. This codes for CASSVQGAPYEQYF.